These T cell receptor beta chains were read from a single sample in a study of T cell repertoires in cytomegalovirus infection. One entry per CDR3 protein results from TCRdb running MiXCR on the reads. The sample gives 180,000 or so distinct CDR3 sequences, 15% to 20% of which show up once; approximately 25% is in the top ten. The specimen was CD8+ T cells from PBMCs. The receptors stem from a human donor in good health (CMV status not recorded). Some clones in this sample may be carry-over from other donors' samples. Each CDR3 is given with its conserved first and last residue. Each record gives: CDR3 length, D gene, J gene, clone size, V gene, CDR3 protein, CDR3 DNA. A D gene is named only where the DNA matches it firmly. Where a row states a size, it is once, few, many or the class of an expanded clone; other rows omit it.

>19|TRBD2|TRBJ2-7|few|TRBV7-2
CASSLAGVAGAPLSYEQYF
TGTGCCAGCAGCTTAGCTGGAGTAGCGGGGGCCCCTCTCTCCTACGAGCAGTACTTC
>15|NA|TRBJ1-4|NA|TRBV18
CASSLQQGHNEKLFF
TGTGCCAGCTCACTACAGCAGGGACATAATGAAAAACTGTTTTTT
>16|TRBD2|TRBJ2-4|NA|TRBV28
CASSFLAGLAKNIQYF
TGTGCCAGCAGTTTCCTAGCGGGGCTAGCCAAAAACATTCAGTACTTC
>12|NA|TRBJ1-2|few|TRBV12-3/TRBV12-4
CASTAGGTGYTF
TGTGCCAGCACCGCAGGTGGGACCGGCTACACCTTC
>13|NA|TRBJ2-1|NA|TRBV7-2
CASSSTRSAEQFF
TGTGCCAGCAGCTCAACCCGGTCAGCCGAGCAGTTCTTC
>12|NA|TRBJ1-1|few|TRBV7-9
CASSSVGTEAFF
TGTGCCAGCAGCTCTGTCGGGACTGAAGCTTTCTTT
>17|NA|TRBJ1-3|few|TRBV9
CASSFPTGGSSGNTIYF
TGTGCCAGCAGCTTCCCCACGGGAGGGTCCTCTGGAAACACCATATATTTT
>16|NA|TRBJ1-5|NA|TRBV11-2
CASSLAPLEGNQPQHF
TGTGCCAGCAGCTTAGCCCCCCTGGAAGGCAATCAGCCCCAGCATTTT
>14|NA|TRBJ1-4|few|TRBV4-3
CASSQFGQGSTQFF
NA
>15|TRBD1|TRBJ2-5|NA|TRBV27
CASSPLTGGKETQYF
TGTGCCAGCAGTCCTTTGACAGGGGGTAAAGAGACCCAGTACTTC
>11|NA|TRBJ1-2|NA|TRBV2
CASSDQYGYTF
TGTGCCAGCAGTGATCAGTATGGCTACACCTTC
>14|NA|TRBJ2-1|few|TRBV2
CASLTGQGLNEQFF
TGTGCCAGCCTAACGGGGCAGGGTCTGAATGAGCAGTTCTTC
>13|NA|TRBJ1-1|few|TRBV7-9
CASSGGGITEAFF
TGTGCCAGTTCCGGGGGCGGTATCACTGAAGCTTTCTTT
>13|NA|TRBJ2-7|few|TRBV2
CAIPLGGLHEQYF
TGTGCCATCCCGCTGGGGGGTTTACACGAGCAGTACTTC
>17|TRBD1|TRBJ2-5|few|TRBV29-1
CSVEVWQGGQGIETQYF
TGCAGCGTTGAAGTATGGCAAGGGGGACAGGGCATTGAGACCCAGTACTTC
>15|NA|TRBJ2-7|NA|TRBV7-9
CASSHGRDGPYEQYF
TGTGCCAGCAGCCATGGACGGGACGGTCCCTACGAGCAGTACTTC
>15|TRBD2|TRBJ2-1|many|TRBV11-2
CASSQTSGAHNEQFF
TGTGCCAGCAGCCAGACTAGCGGGGCCCACAATGAGCAGTTCTTC
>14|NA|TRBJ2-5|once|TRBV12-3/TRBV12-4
CASSLLVYQETQYF
TGTGCCAGCAGTTTACTGGTATACCAAGAGACCCAGTACTTC
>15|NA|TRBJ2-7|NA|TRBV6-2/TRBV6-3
CASSRGTKGVYEQYF
TGTGCCAGCAGTCGAGGGACCAAGGGTGTTTACGAGCAGTACTTC
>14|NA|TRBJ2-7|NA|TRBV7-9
CASSPPRGINEQYF
TGTGCCAGCAGCCCCCCCCGGGGAATAAACGAGCAGTACTTC
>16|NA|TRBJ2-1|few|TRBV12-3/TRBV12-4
CASSLAPGTLLREQFF
TGTGCCAGCAGTTTAGCGCCCGGGACCCTCCTGCGAGAGCAGTTCTTC
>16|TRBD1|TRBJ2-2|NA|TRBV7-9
CASSGTGSRNTGELFF
TGTGCCAGCAGCGGGACAGGGAGTAGAAACACCGGGGAGCTGTTTTTT
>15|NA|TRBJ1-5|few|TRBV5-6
CASSLVGDSNQPQHF
TGTGCCAGCAGCTTGGTAGGGGATAGCAATCAGCCCCAGCATTTT
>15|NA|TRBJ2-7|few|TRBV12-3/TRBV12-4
CASSLDRGLNYEQYF
TGTGCCAGCAGTTTAGATCGGGGGCTCAACTACGAGCAGTACTTC
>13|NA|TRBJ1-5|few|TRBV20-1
CSATQGSNQPQHF
TGCAGTGCCACCCAGGGCAGCAATCAGCCCCAGCATTTT
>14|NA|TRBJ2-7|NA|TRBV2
CASSEAGGSYEQYF
TGTGCCAGCAGTGAAGCGGGGGGCTCCTACGAGCAGTACTTC
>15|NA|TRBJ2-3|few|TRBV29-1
CSVEGEGGGTDTQYF
TGCAGCGTTGAGGGGGAAGGCGGGGGCACAGATACGCAGTATTTT
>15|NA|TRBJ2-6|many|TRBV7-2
CASRATVSGANVLTF
TGTGCCAGCAGGGCTACAGTCTCTGGGGCCAACGTCCTGACTTTC
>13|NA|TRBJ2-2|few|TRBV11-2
CASRRPDTGELFF
TGTGCCAGCAGGAGGCCAGACACCGGGGAGCTGTTTTTT
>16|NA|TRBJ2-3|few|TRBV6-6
CASSYGLAGATDTQYF
TGTGCCAGCAGTTACGGGCTAGCTGGGGCCACAGATACGCAGTATTTT
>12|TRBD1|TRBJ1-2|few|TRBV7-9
CASSQGDYGYTF
TGTGCCAGCAGCCAGGGGGACTATGGCTACACCTTC